This entry describes one TCR beta chain. Its target is not known. The CDR3 consists of 15 residues. The ends were cut back, 0 bases at V and 7 bases at J, with 13 bases in the middle. Germline V lookup: CDR1 MNHEY, CDR2 SMNVEV (reference sequence). This sample was taken from a study of T cells in localized non-small cell lung cancer. Findings of the study overall: Appearances in adjacent lung were noted for a median about 60 of the top 100 tumor clones. Highest T cell clonality was seen in uninvolved adjacent lung, surpassing that measured in tumor. As only one tumor region underwent sequencing, heterogeneity remains possible.

Method: immunoSEQ multiplex PCR; TCRdb's copy keeps in-frame clones and lacks some. This sample carries tens of thousands of clones, roughly nine tenths of them seen once, and the ten largest clones take about a tenth. The chain has TRBV27 and TRBJ1-5; D may be TRBD1 (6 bases). The clonotype originates from a woman aged 40-75 years with stage I lung adenocarcinoma. The source was peripheral blood, collected before any cancer treatment. This CDR3 is CASSLSPQGYQPQHF. CDR3 in DNA: TGTGCCAGCAGTTTATCGCCTCAGGGGTACCAGCCCCAGCATTTT.